This entry lists 18 T cell receptor beta chains sequenced from one sample in a study of T cell responses to AZD1222 COVID-19 vaccine. Sequencing used immunoSEQ multiplex PCR; TCRdb keeps in-frame clones, though not all of them. This repertoire shows 130,000 or so clones, under 90% found once; its top ten account for 20% to 25%. The starting material was peripheral blood, obtained on day 0 of AZD1222 vaccination. Receptors were obtained from an adult in good health.

This chain links TRBV18 with TRBJ2-5; 8 bases agree with TRBD2. The CDR3 is 16 amino acids. Losses at the gene ends were 3 bases for V and 5 bases for J; bases not matched to a gene: 11. Germline V gene data show CDR1 as KGHSH and CDR2 as LQKENI. CDR3 sequence reads: CASSPYTSGVSETQYF. CDR3 nucleotides: TGTGCCAGCTCACCCTACACTAGCGGAGTTTCGGAGACCCAGTACTTC.

Here the CDR3 reads CASTEGWANTEAFF. The DNA for the CDR3 is TGTGCCAGTACTGAGGGGTGGGCTAACACTGAAGCTTTCTTT. The chain employs TRBV19 and TRBJ1-1; TRBD1 is a possible D gene (5 bases). V was clipped by 7 bases and J by 2 bases, with 14 bases between them. Germline CDR1 reads LNHDA; CDR2 reads SQIVND (reference sequence). The CDR3 has 14 amino acids.

This clone was observed a single time. V usage is TRBV5-1 and J usage is TRBJ1-2, with 8 nucleotides matching TRBD1. CDR3 length: 14 amino acids. The germline V gene has CDR1 SGHRS and CDR2 YFSETQ. The junction had 8 bases not matched to a gene; V was cut back by 4 bases and J by 6 bases. CDR3 in DNA: TGCGCCAGCAGCGACCCCAGGGGGCGGAATGGCTACACCTTC. Encoded protein: CASSDPRGRNGYTF.

A word on this clone: Additional DNA sequences in this sample encode the identical CDR3. CDR3 sequence: CASSLRSNYEQYF. The DNA of the CDR3 is TGTGCCAGCAGCTTAAGGTCCAACTACGAGCAGTACTTC. The genes are TRBV11-2 and TRBJ2-7; the D is unclear. With 2 bases removed from V and 3 bases from J, the gap between germline ends came to 8 bases. The CDR3 is 13 amino acids. The germline gives CDR1 SGHAT, CDR2 FQNNGV. Variable domain in full (rest from reference TRBV11-2 and TRBJ2-7): EAGVAQSPRYKIIEKRQSVAFWCNPISGHATLYWYQQILGQGPKLLIQFQNNGVVDDSQLPKDRFSAERLKGVDSTLKIQPAKLEDSAVYLCASSLRSNYEQYFGPGTRLTVT.

The V call is TRBV2, the J call TRBJ1-2; D is perhaps TRBD1 (5 bases). V was cut by 5 bases and J by 6 bases, with 13 bases left in between. The germline CDR1 and CDR2 sequences are SNHLY and FYNNEI. The CDR3 consists of 13 residues. Written as DNA, the CDR3 is TGTGCCAGCAGTCCCAGGGAATTACATGGCTACACCTTC. Amino acid sequence: CASSPRELHGYTF.

This sequence joins TRBV7-9 and TRBJ1-3; D call uncertain. From germline, CDR1 is SEHNR and CDR2 FQNEAQ (reference sequence). The CDR3 has 15 amino acids. Trimming shortened V by 2 bases and J by 0 bases, and 8 bases separated the two germline ends. The CDR3 nucleotides read TGTGCCAGCAGCTTACAGGAGTACTCTGGAAACACCATATATTTT. It codes for CASSLQEYSGNTIYF.

The chain combines TRBV5-1 with TRBJ1-2, with 7 bases lining up with TRBD1. From germline, CDR1 is SGHRS and CDR2 YFSETQ. J was trimmed by 0 bases and V by 3 bases; bases with no gene match: 8. The CDR3 contains 16 residues. CDR3 DNA: TGCGCCAGCAGCTCTCGGGGACAGTTAGCTAACTATGGCTACACCTTC. This encodes CASSSRGQLANYGYTF. Complete variable domain (other parts from reference TRBV5-1 and TRBJ1-2): KAGVTQTPRYLIKTRGQQVTLSCSPISGHRSVSWYQQTPGQGLQFLFEYFSETQRNKGNFPGRFSGRQFSNSRSEMNVSTLELGDSALYLCASSSRGQLANYGYTFGSGTRLTVV.

The V gene is TRBV28, the J gene TRBJ1-4, with D unclear. The CDR3 consists of 13 residues. Germline V gene sequence: CDR1 MDHEN, CDR2 SYDVKM. Trimming pared 6 bases from V and 10 bases from J, leaving 15 bases between. The CDR3 region has the DNA TGTGCCAGCAGGTCCCCCGAGGGAAGAAAACTGTTTTTT. Encoded protein: CASRSPEGRKLFF.

CDR3 DNA sequence: TGTGCCAGCTCGACTAGCGGGGGAGAAAGTTATACGCAGTATTTT. It encodes CASSTSGGESYTQYF. The chain employs TRBV7-9 and TRBJ2-3; 12 bases are a match to TRBD2. This CDR3 spans 15 amino acids. The trim removed 8 bases at V and 7 bases at J, leaving 10 bases unmatched. CDR1 and CDR2 (germline): SEHNR, FQNEAQ (reference sequence).

The chain uses TRBV9 and TRBJ1-5, with TRBD1 identical over 9 bases. The length of the CDR3 is 13 residues. The V gene's germline CDR1 is SGDLS and CDR2 YYNGEE. Unmatched junction bases numbered 7, after V lost 4 bases and J lost 11 bases. The CDR3 sequence: CASSPFRQGAQHF. The CDR3 nucleotides are TGTGCCAGCAGCCCCTTTAGACAGGGGGCCCAGCATTTT.

The CDR3 sequence: CASSWTGGSGGYTF. Here the CDR3 DNA reads TGTGCCAGCAGTTGGACAGGGGGGTCGGGTGGCTACACCTTC. The V call is TRBV27, the J call TRBJ1-2, with 10 bases identical to TRBD1. The CDR3 is 14 amino acids. Looked up from germline, CDR1 is MNHEY and CDR2 is SMNVEV (reference sequence). V lost 4 bases and J lost 7; bases outside the gene matches: 6.

Here the CDR3 DNA reads TGTGCCAGCAGTGAAGTAGCTAGCGGGGGGCGGAACGAGCAGTACTTC. This gives the protein CASSEVASGGRNEQYF. This chain links TRBV6-1 with TRBJ2-7; 11 nucleotides match TRBD2. With 1 base clipped from V and 5 bases from J, the junction kept 7 bases outside the gene matches. The CDR3 sequence is 16 residues long. The germline CDR1 and CDR2 sequences are MNHNS and SASEGT.

This clone was found once. V gene TRBV6-2 or TRBV6-3 combines with J gene TRBJ2-5; D gene unclear. CDR3 size: 14 residues. Germline V gene data show CDR1 as MNHEY and CDR2 as SVGEGT. The V end was cut by 2 bases, the J end by 0 bases, with 7 bases between. Here the CDR3 reads CASSYELYQETQYF. CDR3 nucleotides: TGTGCCAGCAGTTACGAGTTGTACCAAGAGACCCAGTACTTC.

The chain employs TRBV7-8 and TRBJ1-5; no definite D call. There are 14 residues in the CDR3. Trimming took off 3 bases at V and 4 bases at J, with 10 bases between the two ends. The germline V gene has CDR1 SGHVS and CDR2 FQNEAQ. The CDR3 bases are TGTGCCAGCAGCTTTAATCGAGGGAATCAGCCCCAGCATTTT. Protein product: CASSFNRGNQPQHF.

The chain employs TRBV3-1 (or the pseudogene TRBV3-2) and TRBJ2-3, with 16 bases aligning to TRBD2. After removal of 3 bases from V and 0 bases from J, the junction contained 6 bases not matched to a gene. From germline, CDR1 is LGHDT and CDR2 YNNKEL (reference sequence). The CDR3 loop spans 19 amino acids. The CDR3 DNA sequence: TGTGCCAGCAGCCATTGGGGACTAGCGGGGGGGATTAGCACAGATACGCAGTATTTT. The encoded protein is CASSHWGLAGGISTDTQYF.

The rearrangement links TRBV7-2 to TRBJ2-5; a possible D gene is TRBD1 (6 bases). The CDR3 spans 14 residues. V was trimmed by 5 bases and J by 0 bases, leaving 10 bases between them. The germline V gene encodes CDR1 SGHTA and CDR2 FQGNSA. DNA for the CDR3: TGTGCCAGCAGCCCAGGACAGTACCAAGAGACCCAGTACTTC. Its protein is CASSPGQYQETQYF.

This clone was observed a handful of times. The genes are TRBV7-2 and TRBJ1-2; TRBD1 matches at 8 bases. CDR3 size: 16 residues. V gave up 1 base and J gave up 1 base; unmatched junction bases: 5. Germline-derived CDR1 and CDR2 are SGHTA and FQGNSA. CDR3 protein: CASSLGTGRLNYGYTF. Written as DNA, the CDR3 is TGTGCCAGCAGCTTAGGGACAGGGAGACTTAACTATGGCTACACCTTC.

The V call is TRBV18, the J call TRBJ2-1; D gene unclear. The V end lost 4 bases, the J end lost 4 bases, and 14 bases lay between the germline ends. The CDR3 runs 15 residues. From germline, CDR1 is KGHSH and CDR2 LQKENI. The CDR3 loop reads CASSRRTSIYNEQFF. Here the CDR3 DNA reads TGTGCCAGCTCACGCCGGACCTCAATTTACAATGAGCAGTTCTTC.